This T cell receptor beta chain is drawn from a study of blood T cell repertoires in COVID-19. This CDR3 contains 15 residues. Germline V gene data show CDR1 as SGHAT and CDR2 as FQNNGV. Trimming stripped 4 bases from V and 0 bases from J, with 12 bases between. Original data processing: Nucleated cell number was recorded as an estimate derived from reference gene primer amplification. Sequencing was performed with immunoSEQ multiplex PCR; in TCRdb, only in-frame clones are kept and a portion is missing. The DNA was the basis for D and trimming; V, J and clone size are from that table. Among about 100,000 clones listed, approximately 92% were seen once.

The source of this sequence is a man aged 45-65 years with active COVID-19. The V and J genes are TRBV11-2 and TRBJ1-1; a weak D match, TRBD1 (5 bases). The source material was peripheral blood. This chain's CDR3 is CASSSPRQMNTEAFF. The CDR3 coding sequence is TGTGCCAGCAGCTCGCCCCGACAGATGAACACTGAAGCTTTCTTT.